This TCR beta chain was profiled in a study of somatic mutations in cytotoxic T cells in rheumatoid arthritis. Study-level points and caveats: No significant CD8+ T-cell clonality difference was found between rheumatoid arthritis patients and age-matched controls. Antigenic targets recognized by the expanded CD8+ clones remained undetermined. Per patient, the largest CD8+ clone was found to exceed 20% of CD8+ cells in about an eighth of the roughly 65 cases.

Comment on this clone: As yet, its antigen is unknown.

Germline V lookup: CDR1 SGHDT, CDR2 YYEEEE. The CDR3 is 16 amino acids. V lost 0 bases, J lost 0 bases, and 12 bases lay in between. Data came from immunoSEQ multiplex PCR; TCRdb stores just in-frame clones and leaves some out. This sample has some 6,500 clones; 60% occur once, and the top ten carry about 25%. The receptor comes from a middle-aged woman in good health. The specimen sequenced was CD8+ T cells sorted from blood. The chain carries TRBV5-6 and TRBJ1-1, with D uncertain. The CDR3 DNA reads TGTGCCAGCAGCTTGGGCTTTAGTCTCCTGAACACTGAAGCTTTCTTT. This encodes CASSLGFSLLNTEAFF.